The 29 T cell receptor beta chains below come from one sample, sequenced in a study of cytomegalovirus exposure and HLA in healthy donors. Sequenced by immunoSEQ multiplex PCR; TCRdb stores in-frame clones only, minus some. The sample lists about 120,000 clones, 85% to 90% occurring once. What was sequenced was PBMCs. All receptors come from a woman between 25 and 40 years old in good health and CMV-seronegative.

The gene calls are TRBV4-3 and TRBJ2-1, with TRBD1 as a possible D gene (6 bases). The CDR3 totals 17 residues. Trimming removed 0 bases from V and 1 base from J, with 13 bases in between. CDR1 LGHNA and CDR2 YSLEER come from the germline V gene. CDR3 loop: CASSQEGALGSYNEQFF. CDR3 nucleotide sequence: TGCGCCAGCAGCCAAGAGGGGGCACTAGGGTCCTACAATGAGCAGTTCTTC.

The J gene is TRBJ2-1, the V gene TRBV10-1, with 9 bases that match TRBD2. Germline trimming cut 6 bases from V and 10 bases from J; bases unmatched to any gene: 10. In germline, CDR1 is WNHNN, CDR2 SYGVQD (reference sequence). The CDR3 covers 14 residues. The CDR3 DNA is TGCGCCAGCAGCCTAGCGGGGCCGGGTGGGGAGCAGTTCTTC. Translated: CASSLAGPGGEQFF.

The gene calls are TRBV6-1 and TRBJ1-5, with D possibly matching TRBD1 (5 bases). V was shortened by 5 bases and J by 6 bases, with 11 bases between the two germline ends. Germline values: CDR1 MNHNS, CDR2 SASEGT. The CDR3 runs 13 residues. The CDR3 spells CASSTGGGQPQHF. The CDR3 bases are TGTGCCAGCAGTACGGGCGGGGGTCAGCCCCAGCATTTT.

The genes are TRBV5-4 and TRBJ1-2, with D unresolved. Germline CDR1 is SGHNT and CDR2 is YYREEE (reference sequence). CDR3 size: 13 residues. V lost 4 bases and J 7 bases, leaving 14 bases between the germline ends. The DNA of the CDR3 is TGTGCCAGCAGCAGTCCGGGTAATCGTGGCTACACCTTC. As protein: CASSSPGNRGYTF.

This chain joins TRBV30 and TRBJ1-3; 7 positions agree with TRBD1. With 4 bases clipped from V and 4 bases from J, the junction kept 4 bases outside the gene matches. Germline CDR1 is GTSNPN and CDR2 is SVGIG (reference sequence). The CDR3 extends over 13 amino acids. In DNA, the CDR3 is TGTGCCTGGACAGGGGGAGAAGGAAACACCATATATTTT. Its protein is CAWTGGEGNTIYF. The full variable domain, rest sourced from reference TRBV30 and TRBJ1-3, is SQTIHQWPATLVQPVGSPLSLECTVEGTSNPNLYWYRQAAGRGLQLLFYSVGIGQISSEVPQNLSASRPQDRQFILSSKKLLLSDSGFYLCAWTGGEGNTIYFGEGSWLTVV.

This clone was detected only a few times. This chain uses TRBV9 with TRBJ2-7; no clear D. The germline V gene has CDR1 SGDLS and CDR2 YYNGEE. The CDR3 length is 11 residues. V was trimmed by 4 bases and J by 3 bases, leaving 5 bases between them. CDR3 protein: CASSPGYEQYF. CDR3 sequence (DNA): TGTGCCAGCAGCCCAGGCTACGAGCAGTACTTC.

The J gene is TRBJ1-3, the V gene TRBV6-5; no reliable D call. This CDR3 region has 14 residues. Germline V gene data show CDR1 as MNHEY and CDR2 as SVGAGI. The V and J ends lost 5 bases and 2 bases respectively, with 10 bases between them. The CDR3 region has the DNA TGTGCCAGCAGTCCAGTGGTAACTGGAAACACCATATATTTT. It translates to CASSPVVTGNTIYF.

CDR3 protein: CASREFLLQPQHF. CDR3 nucleotide sequence: TGTGCCAGCAGGGAATTTCTCCTCCAGCCCCAGCATTTT. The gene calls are TRBV2 and TRBJ1-5; D is ambiguous. Deletions cut 6 bases from V and 7 bases from J, with 13 bases between. Looked up from germline, CDR1 is SNHLY and CDR2 is FYNNEI. This CDR3 has 13 amino acids.

The chain has TRBV5-4 and TRBJ2-3; 8 nucleotides agree with TRBD2. V lost 0 bases to trimming and J lost 5 bases; unmatched junction nucleotides: 11. The CDR3 is 17 residues long. Per germline, CDR1 SGHNT and CDR2 YYREEE (reference sequence). The CDR3 spells CASSLAGTGGVRDTQYF. CDR3 DNA sequence: TGTGCCAGCAGCTTGGCCGGGACGGGGGGGGTGAGAGATACGCAGTATTTT.

The rearrangement uses TRBV5-1 and TRBJ1-4, with D possibly TRBD1 on 6 matching bases. This CDR3 is 15 amino acids long. V gave up 2 bases and J gave up 6 bases, with 14 bases separating them. Looked up from germline, CDR1 is SGHRS and CDR2 is YFSETQ. The CDR3 region is CASSFGGGADEKLFF. CDR3 DNA: TGCGCCAGCAGCTTTGGTGGGGGCGCGGATGAAAAACTGTTTTTT.

This chain links TRBV7-9 with TRBJ2-7; TRBD1 matches at 7 bases. The trim removed 5 bases at V and 4 bases at J, leaving 20 bases unmatched. From germline, CDR1 is SEHNR and CDR2 FQNEAQ (reference sequence). The CDR3 has 18 amino acids. CDR3 residues: CASSRFISGAQGVYEQYF. CDR3 DNA: TGTGCCAGCAGCCGCTTTATATCCGGGGCGCAGGGGGTTTACGAGCAGTACTTC.

The gene calls are TRBV29-1 and TRBJ2-5, with 12 bases matching TRBD2. Germline lookup yields CDR1 SQVTM and CDR2 ANQGSEA. This CDR3 is built from 18 residues. J lost 1 base, V lost 4 bases, and 13 bases had no gene match. The CDR3 DNA reads TGCAGCGTTGTGTTTTGGGACAGACTAGCGGGAGTCCAAGAGACCCAGTACTTC. It encodes CSVVFWDRLAGVQETQYF.

The rearrangement links TRBV5-6 to TRBJ2-5, with TRBD2 identical over 9 bases. V was clipped by 3 bases and J by 5 bases; unmatched bases: 8. CDR3 length: 15 residues. CDR1 and CDR2 (germline): SGHDT, YYEEEE. The CDR3 loop reads CASSYRVSGGETQYF. The CDR3 nucleotides are TGTGCCAGCAGCTACCGGGTTAGCGGGGGTGAGACCCAGTACTTC.

The genes are TRBV9 and TRBJ2-3; 9 nucleotides line up with TRBD1. The ends lost 6 bases at V and 0 bases at J; junction bases unmatched: 8. CDR3 length: 16 amino acids. Germline values: CDR1 SGDLS, CDR2 YYNGEE. CDR3 amino acids: CASTQVGTGSTDTQYF. CDR3 coding DNA: TGTGCCAGCACCCAAGTTGGGACAGGGAGCACAGATACGCAGTATTTT.

This clone was seen only a few times. The rearrangement links TRBV27 to TRBJ2-7; a possible D gene is TRBD2 (6 bases). Trimming took off 3 bases at V and 2 bases at J, with 8 bases between the two ends. This CDR3 has 13 amino acids. Germline CDR1 and CDR2: MNHEY and SMNVEV (reference sequence). The CDR3, as DNA: TGTGCCAGCAGTTTTGGCGGGACCTACGAGCAGTACTTC. It codes for CASSFGGTYEQYF.

For this clone: The sample holds other DNA sequences that translate to the same CDR3. J is TRBJ2-5 and V is TRBV6-6; D remains ambiguous. Germline V gene data show CDR1 as MNHNY and CDR2 as SVGAGI (reference sequence). Deletions cut 5 bases from V and 4 bases from J, with 2 bases between. CDR3 length equals 10 residues. CDR3 DNA: TGTGCCAGCAGTCGAGAGACCCAGTACTTC. Translation: CASSRETQYF.

The V call is TRBV7-2, the J call TRBJ2-5, with a possible D match to TRBD1 (5 bases). The CDR3 consists of 14 residues. The V gene lost 4 bases and the J gene lost 1 base, with 10 bases spanning the gap. Germline V gene sequence: CDR1 SGHTA, CDR2 FQGNSA. CDR3 DNA: TGTGCCAGCAGCTCTGGACATGGCCAAGAGACCCAGTACTTC. It encodes CASSSGHGQETQYF. Full variable domain (remainder filled in from reference TRBV7-2 and TRBJ2-5): GAGVSQSPSNKVTEKGKDVELRCDPISGHTALYWYRQSLGQGLEFLIYFQGNSAPDKSGLPSDRFSAERTGGSVSTLTIQRTQQEDSAVYLCASSSGHGQETQYFGPGTRLLVL.

This clone has just a few counts. A much larger clone differs by one base, so this may be a read error. The rearrangement links TRBV19 to TRBJ2-5; 9 bases agree with TRBD2. The V and J ends lost 1 base and 5 bases, in that order; junction bases with no gene match: 8. The CDR3 is made up of 16 amino acids. Germline values: CDR1 LNHDA, CDR2 SQIVND (reference sequence). The CDR3 loop reads CASSIVASGEWETQYF. The CDR3 nucleotides are TGTGCCAGTAGTATAGTAGCTAGCGGGGAGTGGGAGACCCAGTACTTC.

This clone has just one count. The V gene is TRBV5-1, the J gene TRBJ2-5; 12 bases line up with TRBD2. CDR3 length: 17 amino acids. The junction had 6 bases not matched to a gene; V was cut back by 2 bases and J by 1 base. Looked up from germline, CDR1 is SGHRS and CDR2 is YFSETQ. CDR3 sequence (DNA): TGCGCCAGCAGCTTTCGGACTAGCGGGGCCTTCCAAGAGACCCAGTACTTC. Amino acid sequence: CASSFRTSGAFQETQYF. The full variable domain, with the rest looked up from reference TRBV5-1 and TRBJ2-5, is KAGVTQTPRYLIKTRGQQVTLSCSPISGHRSVSWYQQTPGQGLQFLFEYFSETQRNKGNFPGRFSGRQFSNSRSEMNVSTLELGDSALYLCASSFRTSGAFQETQYFGPGTRLLVL.

The chain combines TRBV7-2 with TRBJ2-7; D may be TRBD1 (6 bases). V lost 0 bases and J 6 bases, leaving 9 bases between the germline ends. The CDR3 loop spans 13 amino acids. Germline assignment: CDR1 SGHTA and CDR2 FQGNSA. The CDR3 DNA reads as TGTGCCAGCAGCTTAGCGAGGACAGCCGAGCAGTACTTC. This translates into CASSLARTAEQYF.

The V call is TRBV2, the J call TRBJ2-2, with a tentative D call TRBD1 (5 bases). The CDR3 is made up of 13 amino acids. Trimming cost V 11 bases and J 0 bases, with 10 bases left between them. CDR1 and CDR2 from the germline V gene are SNHLY and FYNNEI. The CDR3 region is CACQGPNTGELFF. For the CDR3, the DNA is TGTGCCTGCCAGGGCCCGAACACCGGGGAGCTGTTTTTT.

This chain connects TRBV7-8 to TRBJ1-4; the match to TRBD1 covers 8 bases. The V gene's germline CDR1 is SGHVS and CDR2 FQNEAQ. Trimming took 2 bases from V and 4 from J; bases not matched to a gene: 9. There are 17 residues in the CDR3. The CDR3: CASSLSWDRRINEKLFF. The CDR3 DNA follows: TGTGCCAGCAGCTTATCGTGGGACAGGAGAATTAATGAAAAACTGTTTTTT.

This rearrangement joins TRBV6-4 to TRBJ2-2; 7 nucleotides line up with TRBD1. The junction had 3 bases not matched to a gene; V was cut back by 4 bases and J by 4 bases. Germline V gene sequence: CDR1 MRHNA, CDR2 SNTAGT. This CDR3 has 14 amino acids. CDR3 in DNA: TGTGCCAGCAGTGTCGCAGGGGGCACCGGGGAGCTGTTTTTT. This sequence encodes CASSVAGGTGELFF.

This chain joins TRBV5-1 and TRBJ2-7; D may be TRBD1 (5 bases). The germline CDR1 and CDR2 sequences are SGHRS and YFSETQ. The ends were cut back, 4 bases at V and 1 base at J, with 15 bases in the middle. The CDR3 contains 15 residues. The CDR3 sequence: CASSDGPSGSYEQYF. CDR3 DNA: TGCGCCAGCAGCGACGGACCTTCAGGGTCCTACGAGCAGTACTTC.

The DNA of the CDR3 is TGTGCCTGGAGTCGGACAGGGATCACTGAAGCTTTCTTT. Its translation is CAWSRTGITEAFF. The V gene is TRBV30, the J gene TRBJ1-1; 8 bases line up with TRBD1. This CDR3 has 13 residues. The V gene end was trimmed by 2 bases and the J gene end by 4 bases; junction bases not matched to a gene: 3. Germline loops: CDR1 GTSNPN, CDR2 SVGIG (reference sequence).

The CDR3 here is CASSAGQGNWSPLHF. The CDR3 region has the DNA TGTGCCAGCAGCGCGGGACAGGGGAATTGGTCACCCCTCCACTTT. The V and J genes are TRBV7-9 and TRBJ1-6; TRBD1 matches at 10 bases. Germline loops: CDR1 SEHNR, CDR2 FQNEAQ (reference sequence). J was trimmed by 10 bases and V by 5 bases; bases with no gene match: 8. This CDR3 region has 15 residues.

This clone turned up a few times. J is TRBJ1-1 and V is TRBV30; 7 nucleotides align to TRBD1. Germline V lookup: CDR1 GTSNPN, CDR2 SVGIG (reference sequence). The CDR3 is 14 amino acids. J gave up 2 bases and V 1 base, and 4 bases lay outside the gene matches. The CDR3 region is CAWSDEGANTEAFF. The CDR3 nucleotides are TGTGCCTGGAGTGATGAGGGGGCTAACACTGAAGCTTTCTTT.

This clone was seen more than once but under ten times. The chain joins TRBV4-1 to TRBJ1-2; perhaps TRBD1 as D (5 bases). This CDR3 is 15 amino acids long. Trimming stripped 0 bases from V and 5 bases from J, with 13 bases between. Germline V gene lookup returns CDR1 MGHRA and CDR2 YSYEKL. This CDR3 is CASSQEGRARYGYTF. CDR3 DNA: TGCGCCAGCAGCCAAGAGGGCAGGGCGAGGTATGGCTACACCTTC.

The chain combines TRBV5-1 with TRBJ2-3; no reliable D call. The length of the CDR3 is 12 residues. V was pared by 0 bases and J by 5 bases, with 4 bases between. Germline CDR1 reads SGHRS; CDR2 reads YFSETQ. The CDR3 spells CASSLDGDTQYF. The CDR3 DNA follows: TGCGCCAGCAGCTTGGACGGAGATACGCAGTATTTT.